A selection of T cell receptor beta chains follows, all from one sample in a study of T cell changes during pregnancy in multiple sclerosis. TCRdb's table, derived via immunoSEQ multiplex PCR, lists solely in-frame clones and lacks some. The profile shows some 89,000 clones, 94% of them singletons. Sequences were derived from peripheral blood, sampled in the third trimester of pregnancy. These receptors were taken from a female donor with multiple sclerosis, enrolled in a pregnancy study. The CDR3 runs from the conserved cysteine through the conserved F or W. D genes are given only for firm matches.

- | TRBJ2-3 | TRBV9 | TGTGCCAGCAGCGTAGTGGGGGCGACTAGCACAGATACGCAGTATTTT | CASSVVGATSTDTQYF
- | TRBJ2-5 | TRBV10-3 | TGTGCCATCAGTGAGGGCAGAGGAGAGACCCAGTACTTC | CAISEGRGETQYF
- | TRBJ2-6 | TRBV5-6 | TGTGCCAGCAGCTTGGGACTGCCGAACTCTGGGGCCAACGTCCTGACTTTC | CASSLGLPNSGANVLTF
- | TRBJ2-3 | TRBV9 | TGTGCCAGCAGCGTAGCCGGGACTCACTATGCTAGCACAGATACGCAGTATTTT | CASSVAGTHYASTDTQYF
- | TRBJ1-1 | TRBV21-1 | TGTGCCAGCAGCAAAGCGCGGGGAGGTGGCACTGAAGCTTTCTTT | CASSKARGGGTEAFF
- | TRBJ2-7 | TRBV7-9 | TGTGCCAGCAGCACCAGCGGGACATTCTACGAGCAGTACTTC | CASSTSGTFYEQYF
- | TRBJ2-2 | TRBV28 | TGTGCCACCTATTACCCGAACACCGGGGAGCTGTTTTTT | CATYYPNTGELFF
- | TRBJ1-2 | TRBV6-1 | TGTGCCAGCAATGGAGTAACAGGAGTTCGCTACACCTTC | CASNGVTGVRYTF
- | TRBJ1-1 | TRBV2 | TGTGCCAGCAGTGCAGACAGACTGAACACTGAAGCTTTCTTT | CASSADRLNTEAFF
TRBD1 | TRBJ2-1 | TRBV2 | TGTGCCACCCCTACTAGGACAGGGATCAAGGGAGAGCAGTTCTTC | CATPTRTGIKGEQFF
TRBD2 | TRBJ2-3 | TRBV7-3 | TGTGCCAGCAGCTCCCGGACTAGCGGGGGAGATACGCAGTATTTT | CASSSRTSGGDTQYF
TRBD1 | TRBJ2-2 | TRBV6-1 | TGTGCCAGCAGGGGTCCAGGGGGCGAGGCCGGGGAGCTGTTTTTT | CASRGPGGEAGELFF
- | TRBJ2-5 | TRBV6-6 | TGTGCCAGCAGTTACTCAAGGACAAGACAAGAGACCCAGTACTTC | CASSYSRTRQETQYF
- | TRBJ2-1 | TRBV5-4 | TGTGCCAGCAGCTTTTCTTACAATGAGCAGTTCTTC | CASSFSYNEQFF
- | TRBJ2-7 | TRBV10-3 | TGTGCCATCAGTGAAAGGGGCAGGGTCTACGAGCAGTACTTC | CAISERGRVYEQYF
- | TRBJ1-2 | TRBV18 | TGTGCCAGCTCACAACAGGCAAACTATGGCTACACCTTC | CASSQQANYGYTF
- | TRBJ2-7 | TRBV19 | TGTGCCAGTAGTATTAACCAGGGAATTAACGAGCAGTACTTC | CASSINQGINEQYF
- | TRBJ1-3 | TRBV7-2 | TGTGCCAGCAGCAGTCATAGGACAGTCTTCTCTGGAAACACCATATATTTT | CASSSHRTVFSGNTIYF
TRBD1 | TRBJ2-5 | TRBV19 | TGTGCCAGTAGTTCCGGATTACGCAGGGGGCAAGAGACCCAGTACTTC | CASSSGLRRGQETQYF
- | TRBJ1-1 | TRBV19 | TGTGCCAGTGTAAGTACGTGGCATGAAGCTTTCTTT | CASVSTWHEAFF
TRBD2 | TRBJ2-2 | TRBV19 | TGTGCCGCCCTAGCGGGGGGGCCAGCGAACACCGGGGAGCTGTTTTTT | CAALAGGPANTGELFF
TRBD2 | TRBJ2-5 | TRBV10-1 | TGCGCCAGCAGTGTTAAAGAGTGGGGACTAGTAGAGACCCAGTACTTC | CASSVKEWGLVETQYF
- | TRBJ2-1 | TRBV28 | TGTGCCAGCAGTCCGATGGTCGGACAGAGCTCCTACAATGAGCAGTTCTTC | CASSPMVGQSSYNEQFF
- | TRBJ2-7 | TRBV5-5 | TGTGCCAGCATGAGGAGTGGCGTCGAGCAGTACTTC | CASMRSGVEQYF
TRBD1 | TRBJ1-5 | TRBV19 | TGTGCCAGTAGTATTGCTGGACAGGGAAACAATCAGCCCCAGCATTTT | CASSIAGQGNNQPQHF
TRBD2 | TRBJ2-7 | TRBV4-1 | TGCGCCAGCAGCCTTCCGGGACTAGCGGGGGGGTACTCCGAGCAGTACTTC | CASSLPGLAGGYSEQYF
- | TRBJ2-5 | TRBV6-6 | TGTGCCAGCAGGGACATTGGACAGAGAGAAGAGACCCAGTACTTC | CASRDIGQREETQYF
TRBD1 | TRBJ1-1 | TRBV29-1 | TGCAGCGTTGAAGGACAGGGTGTAACTGAAGCTTTCTTT | CSVEGQGVTEAFF
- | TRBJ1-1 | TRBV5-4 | TGTGCCAGCAGCTCCCCGGGTACGTACACTGAAGCTTTCTTT | CASSSPGTYTEAFF
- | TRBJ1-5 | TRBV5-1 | TGCGCCAGCAGCTTGGGAGGAGCTCAGCCCCAGCATTTT | CASSLGGAQPQHF
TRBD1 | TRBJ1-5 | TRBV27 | TGTGCCAGCAGTTTGGGGACAGCCAAGCGCAATCAGCCCCAGCATTTT | CASSLGTAKRNQPQHF
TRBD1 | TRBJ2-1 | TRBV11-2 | TGTGCCAGCAGCTCGGGACAGTACAATGAGCAGTTCTTC | CASSSGQYNEQFF
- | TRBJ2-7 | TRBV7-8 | TGTGCCAGCAGCGGCACCAGGCTTCTCTACGAGCAGTACTTC | CASSGTRLLYEQYF
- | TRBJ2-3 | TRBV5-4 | TGTGCCAGCAGCTCGCCACTTTTGAATACGCAGTATTTT | CASSSPLLNTQYF
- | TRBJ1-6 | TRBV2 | TGTGCCAGCAGCCCCGGGGTTGGGAGTTCACCCCTCCACTTT | CASSPGVGSSPLHF
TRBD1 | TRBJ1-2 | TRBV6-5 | TGTGCCAGCCAAGGGGGCAGTTTTGGCTACACCTTC | CASQGGSFGYTF
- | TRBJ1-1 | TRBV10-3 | TGTGCCATCAGCCCGGACAGCGGTTTCACTGAAGCTTTCTTT | CAISPDSGFTEAFF
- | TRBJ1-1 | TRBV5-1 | TGCGCCAGCAGCTTCTATGAGAACACTGAAGCTTTCTTT | CASSFYENTEAFF
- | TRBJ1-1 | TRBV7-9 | TGTGCCAGCAGCCCTGTGCGGGGTATACCTGAAGCTTTCTTT | CASSPVRGIPEAFF
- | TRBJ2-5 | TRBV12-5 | TGTGCTAGTGGCTCCCCTAGCAGCCGAGAGACCCAGTACTTC | CASGSPSSRETQYF
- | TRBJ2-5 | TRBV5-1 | TGCGCCAGCAGCTTGACCGGGGGAGAGACCCAGTACTTC | CASSLTGGETQYF
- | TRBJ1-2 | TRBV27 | TGTGCCAGCAACCCGTCAGCCAGCGCTGGGGGCTACACCTTC | CASNPSASAGGYTF
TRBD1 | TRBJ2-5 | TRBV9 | TGTGCCAGCAGCGTTGGGACAGAAGAGACCCAGTACTTC | CASSVGTEETQYF
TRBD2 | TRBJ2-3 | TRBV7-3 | TGTGCCAGCAGCCCAGGGACTAGCAAAGGGGATACGCAGTATTTT | CASSPGTSKGDTQYF
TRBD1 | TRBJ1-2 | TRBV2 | TGTGCCAGCATTGGGACAGGGCACTATGGCTACACCTTC | CASIGTGHYGYTF
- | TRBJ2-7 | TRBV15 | TGTGCCACCAGCGGGGGGGGCCTATACGAGCAGTACTTC | CATSGGGLYEQYF
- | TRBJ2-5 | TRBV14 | TGTGCCAGCAGCCAGTCTGAGACCCAGTACTTC | CASSQSETQYF
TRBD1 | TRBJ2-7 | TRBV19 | TGTGCCAGTAGTCCTATTTCAGGGGGAGTCGAGCAGTACTTC | CASSPISGGVEQYF